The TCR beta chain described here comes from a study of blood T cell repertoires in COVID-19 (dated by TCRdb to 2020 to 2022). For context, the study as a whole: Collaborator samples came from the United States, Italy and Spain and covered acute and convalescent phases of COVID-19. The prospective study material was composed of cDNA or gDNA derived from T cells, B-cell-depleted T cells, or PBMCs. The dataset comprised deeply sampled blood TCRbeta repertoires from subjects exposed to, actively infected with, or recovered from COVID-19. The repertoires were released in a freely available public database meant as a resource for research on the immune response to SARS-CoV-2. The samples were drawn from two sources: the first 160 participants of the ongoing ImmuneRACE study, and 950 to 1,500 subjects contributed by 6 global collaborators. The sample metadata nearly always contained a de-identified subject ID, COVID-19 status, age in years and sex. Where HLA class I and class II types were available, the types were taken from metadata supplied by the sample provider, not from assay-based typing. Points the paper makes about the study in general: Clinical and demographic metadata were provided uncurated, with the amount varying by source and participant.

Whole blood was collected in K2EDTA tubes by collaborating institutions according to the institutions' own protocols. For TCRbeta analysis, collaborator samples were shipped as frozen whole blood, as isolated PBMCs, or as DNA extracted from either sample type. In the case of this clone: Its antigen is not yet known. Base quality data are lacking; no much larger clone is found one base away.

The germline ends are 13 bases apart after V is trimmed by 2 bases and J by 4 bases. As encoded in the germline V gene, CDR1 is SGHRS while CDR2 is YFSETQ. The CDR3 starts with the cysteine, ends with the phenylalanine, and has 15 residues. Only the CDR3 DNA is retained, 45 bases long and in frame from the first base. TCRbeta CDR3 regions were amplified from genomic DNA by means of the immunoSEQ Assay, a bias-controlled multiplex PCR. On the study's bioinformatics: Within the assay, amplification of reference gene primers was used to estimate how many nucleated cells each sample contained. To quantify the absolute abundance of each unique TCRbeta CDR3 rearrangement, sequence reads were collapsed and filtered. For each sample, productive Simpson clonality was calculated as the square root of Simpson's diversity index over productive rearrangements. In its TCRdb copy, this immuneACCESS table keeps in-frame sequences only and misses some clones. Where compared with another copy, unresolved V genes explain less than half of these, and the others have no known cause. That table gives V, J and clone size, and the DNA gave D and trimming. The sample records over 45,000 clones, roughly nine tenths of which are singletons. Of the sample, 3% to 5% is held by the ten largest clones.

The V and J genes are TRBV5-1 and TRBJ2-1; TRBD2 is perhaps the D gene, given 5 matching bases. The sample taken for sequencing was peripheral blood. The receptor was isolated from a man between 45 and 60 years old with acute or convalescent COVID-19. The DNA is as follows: TGCGCCAGCAGCTTAGGAGGAGGCCTTTACAATGAGCAGTTCTTC. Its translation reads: CASSLGGGLYNEQFF.